These T cell receptor beta chains were read from a single sample in a study of cytomegalovirus exposure and HLA in healthy donors. Measured with immunoSEQ multiplex PCR; TCRdb has only the in-frame clones, and not every one. The profile covers 85,000 to 130,000 clones, with roughly 70% appearing a single time and about 4.4% taken by the ten largest. What was sequenced was PBMCs. These receptors were collected from a young woman in good health and CMV-seropositive. Each CDR3 is given with its conserved first and last residue. The D gene is left open where the match is weak. Rows give clone size only sometimes, using once, few, many, or a class for an expanded clone.

J: TRBJ2-2
D: TRBD1
size: -
length: 15
V: TRBV6-4
DNA: TGTGCCAGCAGTGAAGAGACAGGGTCCACCGGGGAGCTGTTTTTT
CDR3: CASSEETGSTGELFF

J: TRBJ2-1
D: TRBD2
size: -
length: 15
V: TRBV6-6
DNA: TGTGCCAGCAGTCCCAGCGGGAGAGAGGACAATGAGCAGTTCTTC
CDR3: CASSPSGREDNEQFF

J: TRBJ2-3
D: TRBD1
size: few
length: 17
V: TRBV4-1
DNA: TGCGCCAGCAGCCAAGCCCTGGGACAGGGCTACACAGATACGCAGTATTTT
CDR3: CASSQALGQGYTDTQYF

J: TRBJ2-7
D: -
size: -
length: 13
V: TRBV27
DNA: TGTGCCAGCAGTCATGGCCGGGGCTACGAGCAGTACTTC
CDR3: CASSHGRGYEQYF

J: TRBJ2-1
D: -
size: -
length: 12
V: TRBV28
DNA: TGTGCCAGCAGTAGGATCCGGGATGAGCAGTTCTTC
CDR3: CASSRIRDEQFF

J: TRBJ2-7
D: TRBD1
size: -
length: 14
V: TRBV30
DNA: TGTGCCTGGAGTGTTAGGGACAGACACTACGAGCAGTACTTC
CDR3: CAWSVRDRHYEQYF

J: TRBJ1-4
D: -
size: -
length: 11
V: TRBV21-1
DNA: TGTGCCAGCAGCTTCTATGAAAAACTGTTTTTT
CDR3: CASSFYEKLFF

J: TRBJ1-3
D: -
size: few
length: 14
V: TRBV6-1
DNA: TGTGCCACCCTTGAAGGGGCAGGGCCGGACACCATATATTTT
CDR3: CATLEGAGPDTIYF

J: TRBJ2-7
D: TRBD2
size: few
length: 15
V: TRBV5-4
DNA: TGTGCCACTCGACTAGCGGGACAACTTTCCTACGAGCAGTACTTC
CDR3: CATRLAGQLSYEQYF

J: TRBJ1-1
D: TRBD1
size: few
length: 14
V: TRBV7-2
DNA: TGTGCCAGCAGCTACACAGGGGTGAACACTGAAGCTTTCTTT
CDR3: CASSYTGVNTEAFF

J: TRBJ1-2
D: -
size: -
length: 13
V: TRBV7-9
DNA: TGTGCCAGCAGCTTACCCGGTAACTATGGCTACACCTTC
CDR3: CASSLPGNYGYTF

J: TRBJ1-2
D: -
size: -
length: 15
V: TRBV18
DNA: TGTGCCAGCTCAATAGAGACAGAATCGACCTATGGCTACACCTTC
CDR3: CASSIETESTYGYTF

J: TRBJ2-4
D: -
size: -
length: 14
V: TRBV28
DNA: TGTGCCAGCAGTTTTCAGGTAGCCAAAAACATTCAGTACTTC
CDR3: CASSFQVAKNIQYF

J: TRBJ1-1
D: TRBD1
size: -
length: 17
V: TRBV9
DNA: TGTGCCAGCAGCGTATCCGGACAGGGGGTCTGGAACACTGAAGCTTTCTTT
CDR3: CASSVSGQGVWNTEAFF

J: TRBJ1-5
D: -
size: -
length: 12
V: TRBV28
DNA: TGTGCCAGCAGTTTTGAGAATCAGCCCCAGCATTTT
CDR3: CASSFENQPQHF

J: TRBJ2-7
D: TRBD1
size: -
length: 12
V: TRBV25-1
DNA: TGTGCCACCGTATCGGGACAGGACGAGCAGTACTTC
CDR3: CATVSGQDEQYF

J: TRBJ2-1
D: -
size: once
length: 17
V: TRBV5-1
DNA: TGCGCCAGCAGCTTGGACCTGGGACTGGGGGGTTTCAGTGAGCAGTTCTTC
CDR3: CASSLDLGLGGFSEQFF

J: TRBJ1-4
D: -
size: -
length: 15
V: TRBV18
DNA: TGTGCCAGCTCACCGGAACAGGGTGCTAATGAAAAACTGTTTTTT
CDR3: CASSPEQGANEKLFF

J: TRBJ2-6
D: -
size: few
length: 15
V: TRBV7-3
DNA: TGTGCCAGCAGCTGGGAGAGCTCTGGGGCCAACGTCCTGACTTTC
CDR3: CASSWESSGANVLTF

J: TRBJ2-5
D: -
size: -
length: 13
V: TRBV7-3
DNA: TGTGCCAGCAGCCAAATGCAGGGAGAGACCCAGTACTTC
CDR3: CASSQMQGETQYF

J: TRBJ2-5
D: TRBD2
size: -
length: 13
V: TRBV27
DNA: TGTGCCAGCAGTCGACGGGGGGGGGAGACCCAGTACTTC
CDR3: CASSRRGGETQYF

J: TRBJ1-2
D: -
size: -
length: 14
V: TRBV18
DNA: TGTGCCAGCTCACCGACTGACAGGAACTATGGCTACACCTTC
CDR3: CASSPTDRNYGYTF

J: TRBJ2-7
D: -
size: once
length: 13
V: TRBV6-5
DNA: TGTGCCAGCAGAACCGGACTGCCCTACGAGCAGTACTTC
CDR3: CASRTGLPYEQYF

J: TRBJ1-2
D: -
size: -
length: 15
V: TRBV7-8
DNA: TGTGCCAGCAGCTCAGAGGTAACCTCAAACTATGGCTACACCTTC
CDR3: CASSSEVTSNYGYTF

J: TRBJ2-7
D: -
size: -
length: 15
V: TRBV5-1
DNA: TGCGCCAGCAGCTTGGTTCCGGGGAGCTCCTACGAGCAGTACTTC
CDR3: CASSLVPGSSYEQYF

J: TRBJ1-1
D: -
size: once
length: 14
V: TRBV19
DNA: TGTGCCAGTAGAACCACAGGGCCGAACACTGAAGCTTTCTTT
CDR3: CASRTTGPNTEAFF

J: TRBJ1-4
D: -
size: -
length: 15
V: TRBV27
DNA: TGTGCCAGCAGTTTATCCGGGGGGGCGGGTGAAAAACTGTTTTTT
CDR3: CASSLSGGAGEKLFF

J: TRBJ2-1
D: TRBD2
size: -
length: 15
V: TRBV5-1
DNA: TGCGCCAGCAGCTTGGGGGCTAGCGGGAACAATGAGCAGTTCTTC
CDR3: CASSLGASGNNEQFF

J: TRBJ2-5
D: TRBD2
size: -
length: 16
V: TRBV6-5
DNA: TGTGCCAGCAGTTACGGCCTAGCGGGAGGGCGGGAGACCCAGTACTTC
CDR3: CASSYGLAGGRETQYF

J: TRBJ2-5
D: -
size: -
length: 12
V: TRBV7-8
DNA: TGTGCCAGCAGCCTACGTGCCGAGACCCAGTACTTC
CDR3: CASSLRAETQYF

J: TRBJ1-5
D: -
size: -
length: 15
V: TRBV28
DNA: TGTGCCAGCAGTACCCCGGAGTATGGCAGTCAGCCCCAGCATTTT
CDR3: CASSTPEYGSQPQHF

J: TRBJ2-5
D: TRBD1
size: few
length: 16
V: TRBV5-1
DNA: TGCGCCAGCAGCTCGGACAGGGGGGGCCTTCAAGAGACCCAGTACTTC
CDR3: CASSSDRGGLQETQYF

J: TRBJ1-5
D: TRBD1
size: few
length: 13
V: TRBV19
DNA: TGTGCCACTACCCGACAGGGGAATCAGCCCCAGCATTTT
CDR3: CATTRQGNQPQHF

J: TRBJ2-7
D: -
size: -
length: 13
V: TRBV30
DNA: TGTGCCTGGAGTGTAGGGCCAGGGTACGAGCAGTACTTC
CDR3: CAWSVGPGYEQYF

J: TRBJ1-1
D: -
size: -
length: 17
V: TRBV4-3
DNA: TGCGCCAGCAGCCAAGACACAACAGGGATGCAAACAACTGAAGCTTTCTTT
CDR3: CASSQDTTGMQTTEAFF

J: TRBJ2-4
D: TRBD2
size: few
length: 17
V: TRBV10-3
DNA: TGTGCCATCAGTCCCCGCGCTAGCGGTGTAGCCAAAAACATTCAGTACTTC
CDR3: CAISPRASGVAKNIQYF

J: TRBJ2-7
D: -
size: -
length: 13
V: TRBV11-2
DNA: TGTGCCAGCAGCTTAGATCGGTTTTACGAGCAGTACTTC
CDR3: CASSLDRFYEQYF

J: TRBJ2-2
D: TRBD1
size: -
length: 14
V: TRBV7-2
DNA: TGTGCCAGTCACAGACAGGGGAACACCGGGGAGCTGTTTTTT
CDR3: CASHRQGNTGELFF

J: TRBJ1-2
D: -
size: -
length: 13
V: TRBV30
DNA: TGTGCCTGGAGGAAAGACTTGGACTATGGCTACACCTTC
CDR3: CAWRKDLDYGYTF

J: TRBJ2-3
D: -
size: -
length: 15
V: TRBV2
DNA: TGTGCCAGCAGTCCGACAGGTACTTTTACAGATACGCAGTATTTT
CDR3: CASSPTGTFTDTQYF

J: TRBJ1-2
D: -
size: -
length: 11
V: TRBV30
DNA: TGTGCCTGGAAAGGGGAAGGGGGCTACACCTTC
CDR3: CAWKGEGGYTF

J: TRBJ2-5
D: TRBD1
size: -
length: 13
V: TRBV18
DNA: TGTGCCAGCTCACCAAGGGGGCATGAGACCCAGTACTTC
CDR3: CASSPRGHETQYF

J: TRBJ2-1
D: TRBD2
size: few
length: 16
V: TRBV6-4
DNA: TGTGCCAGCAGTGACTCGGATAGCGGGGGCCCTAAGGAGCAGTTCTTC
CDR3: CASSDSDSGGPKEQFF

J: TRBJ2-5
D: TRBD2
size: -
length: 14
V: TRBV30
DNA: TGTGCCTGGAACGGTAGGACTAGCGGGGAGACCCAGTACTTC
CDR3: CAWNGRTSGETQYF

J: TRBJ2-1
D: TRBD2
size: -
length: 17
V: TRBV4-3
DNA: TGCGCCAGCAGCCAAGATCCTGGGACTAGCGGGAGCGATGAGCAGTTCTTC
CDR3: CASSQDPGTSGSDEQFF

J: TRBJ2-7
D: TRBD1
size: -
length: 15
V: TRBV7-2
DNA: TGTGCCAGCAGCCTACAGGGGACAACTCTATACGAGCAGTACTTC
CDR3: CASSLQGTTLYEQYF

J: TRBJ1-1
D: -
size: few
length: 15
V: TRBV4-3
DNA: TGCGCCAGCAGCCAAGAACATACCAGGGGAACTGAAGCTTTCTTT
CDR3: CASSQEHTRGTEAFF

J: TRBJ2-7
D: TRBD2
size: -
length: 18
V: TRBV5-1
DNA: TGCGCCAGCAGCTTGTTTCTTGCTAGCGGGAGTGTGTCGGTAGAGCAGTACTTC
CDR3: CASSLFLASGSVSVEQYF